The 27 T cell receptor beta chains listed next were all sequenced from one sample in a study of vaccination and CD4 T cells after COVID-19. At the Johns Hopkins FTIC core, DNA taken from cultured CD4+ T cells was sequenced by way of the Oncomine TCR Beta short-read assay. Using its own MiXCR run on the PCR reads, TCRdb lists one record per CDR3 protein. The sample contains approximately 15,000 distinct CDR3 sequences, 50% to 60% of which appear only once. Their antigens remain unidentified. Treatment noted: roughly nine-day PBMC culture with coronavirus spike peptide pools or control peptides (ViraFEST assay). Source: CD4+ T cells from blood, cultured in vitro, taken before SARS-CoV-2 vaccination. The receptor source for this set is a human donor who had recovered from COVID-19.

To note about this clonotype: The DNA is omitted, as the CDR3 cannot be located on it reliably, and the CDR3 follows TCRdb's listing. V gene TRBV7-9 combines with J gene TRBJ2-3. Germline CDR1 is SEHNR and CDR2 is FQNEAQ (reference sequence). The CDR3 is 12 residues long, counting both termini. This CDR3 is CASSSSVNTQYF.

The chain is built from TRBV7-6 and TRBJ2-1; D remains unclear. Germline CDR1 SGHVS, CDR2 FNYEAQ. The V gene lost 2 bases and the J gene lost 3 bases, with 5 bases spanning the gap. This CDR3 has 13 residues. The CDR3 reads CASSLSRYNEQFF. The CDR3, as DNA: TGTGCCAGCAGCTTATCGCGCTACAATGAGCAGTTCTTC. Complete variable domain (other parts from reference TRBV7-6 and TRBJ2-1): GAGVSQSPRYKVTKRGQDVALRCDPISGHVSLYWYRQALGQGPEFLTYFNYEAQQDKSGLPNDRFSAERPEGSISTLTIQRTEQRDSAMYRCASSLSRYNEQFFGPGTRLTVL.

This clonotype was observed a handful of times. As DNA, the CDR3 is TGCGCCAGCAGCTTGGCTGGGACAGGGGAGGGCTATGGCTACACCTTC. Amino acid sequence: CASSLAGTGEGYGYTF. This chain joins TRBV5-1 and TRBJ1-2, with 10 bases identical to TRBD1. The CDR3 extends over 16 amino acids. The J segment lost 4 bases and the V segment lost 0 bases, leaving 6 bases of the junction unmatched. The germline gives CDR1 SGHRS, CDR2 YFSETQ.

This clonotype was seen a handful of times. The chain links TRBV20-1 to TRBJ1-4; D is possibly TRBD1 (6 bases). CDR1 and CDR2 from the germline V gene are DFQATT and SNEGSKA (reference sequence). V gave up 1 base and J gave up 7 bases, with 10 bases separating them. The CDR3 has 13 amino acids. CDR3 in DNA: TGCAGTGCTAGAGCCTTCAGGGGTGAAAAACTGTTTTTT. It codes for CSARAFRGEKLFF.

This clonotype was detected once. This rearrangement joins TRBV6-2 or TRBV6-3 to TRBJ1-5; 7 bases map to TRBD1. V shed 2 bases, J shed 6 bases, and the junction held 7 bases outside the gene matches. Germline V CDR1 and CDR2: MNHEY, SVGEGT. This CDR3 has 15 residues. As DNA, the CDR3 is TGTGCCAGCAGTTACAACAGGGGATTTAGTCAGCCCCAGCATTTT. Translated, it gives CASSYNRGFSQPQHF.

In DNA, the CDR3 is TGTGCCACCAGTCCTGGTCCGAACACTGAAGCTTTCTTT. This codes for CATSPGPNTEAFF. The J gene is TRBJ1-1, the V gene TRBV24-1; no clear D. The germline V gene encodes CDR1 KGHDR and CDR2 SFDVKD. V gave up 6 bases and J gave up 1 base, with 8 bases separating them. The CDR3 length is 13 residues.

CDR3 sequence (DNA): TGTGCCAGCTCACCTTCAATCGGCACCCTCTATGGCTACACCTTC. This gives the protein CASSPSIGTLYGYTF. This chain links TRBV18 with TRBJ1-2; no clear D. The V gene lost 3 bases and the J gene lost 4 bases, with 15 bases spanning the gap. The CDR3 is made up of 15 amino acids. CDR1 is KGHSH, CDR2 LQKENI, per germline.

This chain connects TRBV6-1 to TRBJ2-7; 9 bases align to TRBD2. Germline-derived CDR1 and CDR2 are MNHNS and SASEGT. V shed 8 bases and J 0 bases; nucleotides not matched to a gene: 8. The CDR3 spans 15 residues. The CDR3 region is CASRSGGSPSYEQYF. CDR3 in DNA: TGTGCCAGCCGGAGCGGGGGGTCGCCCTCCTACGAGCAGTACTTC.

The chain couples TRBV24-1 to TRBJ2-1; the match to TRBD2 covers 7 bases. Trimming at V came to 3 bases and at J to 2 bases, leaving 9 bases not matched to a gene. CDR3 length: 17 amino acids. Germline CDR1 is KGHDR and CDR2 is SFDVKD. CDR3 residues: CATSDPGGLAAYNEQFF. For the CDR3, the DNA is TGTGCCACCAGTGATCCCGGCGGGCTAGCGGCCTACAATGAGCAGTTCTTC.

This chain's CDR3 is CASSWAGTRETQYF. The CDR3 region has the DNA TGTGCCAGCAGCTGGGCCGGGACCCGGGAGACCCAGTACTTC. The V and J genes are TRBV5-4 and TRBJ2-5, with D perhaps given as TRBD1 or TRBD2 (5 bases each). Germline V lookup: CDR1 SGHNT, CDR2 YYREEE (reference sequence). This CDR3 is built from 14 residues. Trimming cost V 3 bases and J 5 bases, with 14 bases left between them.

The CDR3 coding sequence is TGTGCCAGCAGCCCACCTCTAGCGGGAGTTGATGAGCAGTTCTTC. It encodes CASSPPLAGVDEQFF. This chain connects TRBV7-9 to TRBJ2-1; 10 bases agree with TRBD2. Germline lookup yields CDR1 SEHNR and CDR2 FQNEAQ (reference sequence). The CDR3 contains 15 residues. V lost 5 bases, J lost 8 bases, and 9 bases stayed unmatched.

The chain recombines TRBV7-3 with TRBJ1-6; D unclear. V was trimmed by 4 bases and J by 5 bases, leaving 6 bases between them. Germline-derived CDR1 and CDR2 are SGHTA and FQGTGA. The CDR3 extends over 13 amino acids. The CDR3 reads CASSSGNNSPLHF. DNA for the CDR3: TGTGCCAGCAGCTCGGGGAATAATTCACCCCTCCACTTT.

The chain is built from TRBV30 and TRBJ1-2; D gene unclear. The CDR3 covers 11 residues. Germline CDR1 reads GTSNPN; CDR2 reads SVGIG (reference sequence). V lost 8 bases to trimming and J lost 7 bases, with 14 bases between them. This CDR3 reads CAQQFIAGYTF. CDR3 nucleotide sequence: TGTGCCCAGCAATTCATAGCTGGCTACACCTTC.

This chain links TRBV7-2 with TRBJ1-2, with a possible D match to TRBD1 (5 bases). V was shortened by 5 bases and J by 1 base, with 14 bases between the two germline ends. Germline V lookup: CDR1 SGHTA, CDR2 FQGNSA. The CDR3 has 15 amino acids. The CDR3 is CASSAGPDLNYGYTF. In DNA form, the CDR3 reads TGTGCCAGCAGCGCGGGACCTGATCTTAACTATGGCTACACCTTC.

There are a few counts of this clonotype. V is TRBV27 and J is TRBJ1-2; D ambiguous. V was shortened by 3 bases and J by 2 bases, with 7 bases between the two germline ends. The CDR3 extends over 13 amino acids. Per the germline V gene, CDR1 is MNHEY and CDR2 is SMNVEV (reference sequence). The CDR3 DNA reads TGTGCCAGCAGTTTTGGGTGGAACTATGGCTACACCTTC. Translated, it gives CASSFGWNYGYTF.

The J gene is TRBJ1-6, the V gene TRBV18; no clear D. CDR1 and CDR2 from the germline V gene are KGHSH and LQKENI. The CDR3 spans 14 residues. V gave up 6 bases and J gave up 7 bases, with 13 bases separating them. The CDR3 reads CASSSEAQNSPLHF. CDR3 bases: TGTGCCAGCTCGTCGGAAGCGCAGAATTCACCCCTCCACTTT.

The rearrangement joins TRBV20-1 to TRBJ1-4, with 10 bases aligning to TRBD1. The V gene end was trimmed by 5 bases and the J gene end by 8 bases; junction bases not matched to a gene: 5. CDR1 DFQATT and CDR2 SNEGSKA come from the germline V gene (reference sequence). The CDR3 contains 13 residues. Written as DNA, the CDR3 is TGCAGTGCTTCCGGGACAGGGGCCGAAAAACTGTTTTTT. Translation gives CSASGTGAEKLFF.

This clonotype came up a few times. The J gene is TRBJ2-2, the V gene TRBV20-1; D unclear. The CDR3 contains 13 residues. The V and J ends lost 3 bases and 0 bases respectively, with 5 bases between them. The germline V gene has CDR1 DFQATT and CDR2 SNEGSKA (reference sequence). CDR3 in amino acids: CSARASNTGELFF. CDR3 DNA: TGCAGTGCTAGGGCCTCGAACACCGGGGAGCTGTTTTTT.

The chain carries TRBV2 and TRBJ2-2; 8 bases are a match to TRBD2. From germline, CDR1 is SNHLY and CDR2 FYNNEI. The CDR3 has 15 amino acids. J lost 7 bases, V lost 6 bases, and 10 bases had no gene match. CDR3: CASRYRREVGGELFF. CDR3 DNA: TGTGCCAGCAGATATAGGCGGGAGGTCGGCGGGGAGCTGTTTTTT.

V gene TRBV6-8 combines with J gene TRBJ1-5, with a tentative D call TRBD1 (5 bases). V was clipped by 6 bases and J by 9 bases, with 21 bases between them. The CDR3 consists of 15 residues. Germline lookup yields CDR1 MNHGY and CDR2 SAAAGT. The CDR3 loop is CASSPGTALQRPQHF. DNA of the CDR3: TGTGCCAGCAGCCCAGGGACCGCCCTCCAAAGGCCCCAGCATTTT.

J is TRBJ1-1 and V is TRBV27; TRBD1 matches at 7 bases. J lost 1 base, V lost 10 bases, and 6 bases had no gene match. The germline CDR1 and CDR2 sequences are MNHEY and SMNVEV (reference sequence). This CDR3 has 13 amino acids. For the CDR3, the DNA is TGTGCCACTAAGGGGGCAGGGAACACTGAAGCTTTCTTT. It yields the protein CATKGAGNTEAFF.

This clonotype has more than one count but fewer than ten. The rearrangement uses TRBV7-2 and TRBJ1-2; D unclear. Germline CDR1 reads SGHTA; CDR2 reads FQGNSA. The CDR3 has 14 residues. Trimming took 1 base from V and 0 from J, leaving 6 bases between them. This chain's CDR3 is CASSLDSANYGYTF. CDR3 in DNA: TGTGCCAGCAGCTTAGATTCGGCTAACTATGGCTACACCTTC.

A few counts support this clonotype. V and J are TRBV6-1 and TRBJ1-6; D is perhaps TRBD1 (6 bases). V lost 7 bases and J 7 bases, leaving 14 bases between the germline ends. The V gene's germline CDR1 is MNHNS and CDR2 SASEGT. This CDR3 spans 14 amino acids. The CDR3: CASMTNRANSPLHF. The DNA for the CDR3 is TGTGCCAGCATGACTAACAGGGCAAATTCACCCCTCCACTTT.

V is TRBV5-6 and J is TRBJ1-2; D call uncertain. CDR3 length: 11 amino acids. Germline CDR1 reads SGHDT; CDR2 reads YYEEEE. V was clipped by 0 bases and J by 8 bases, with 5 bases between them. CDR3 DNA: TGTGCCAGCAGCTTGGCCGGCGGCTACACCTTC. Protein product: CASSLAGGYTF.

The chain carries TRBV6-1 and TRBJ1-5; 10 positions match TRBD1. Unmatched junction bases numbered 6, after V lost 7 bases and J lost 0 bases. Per the germline V gene, CDR1 is MNHNS and CDR2 is SASEGT. The length of the CDR3 is 16 residues. The CDR3 DNA is TGTGCCAGCATGGACAGGGGGACCTATAGCAATCAGCCCCAGCATTTT. Residues: CASMDRGTYSNQPQHF.

The chain is built from TRBV29-1 and TRBJ1-2; TRBD1 agrees at 12 bases. From germline, CDR1 is SQVTM and CDR2 ANQGSEA. The CDR3 covers 13 residues. With 3 bases clipped from V and 7 bases from J, the junction kept 3 bases outside the gene matches. The CDR3 loop is CSVEGTGGGGYTF. For the CDR3, the DNA is TGCAGCGTTGAGGGGACAGGGGGCGGTGGCTACACCTTC.

The chain is built from TRBV28 and TRBJ1-2; D gene unclear. The CDR3 extends over 16 amino acids. Germline V gene sequence: CDR1 MDHEN, CDR2 SYDVKM. Trimming left V 1 base short and J 0 bases short, with 12 bases between. CDR3 sequence: CASSLFETRPNYGYTF. CDR3 nucleotides: TGTGCCAGCAGTTTATTCGAGACCCGACCTAACTATGGCTACACCTTC.